The 8 T cell receptor beta chains given below trace back to one sample, sequenced in a study of shared clonotypes between healthy human individuals (dated by TCRdb to the early 2020s). Receptor amplification or capture employed the immunoSEQ multiplex PCR assay. The clones in this table, taken by TCRdb from immuneACCESS, are in-frame only. Not every clone is retained; where verified, under half of the shortfall comes from an unresolved V gene, and the cause of the rest is unknown. Within this sample are about 2.1 million clones, with about 92% of them counted one time only. The top ten clonotypes cover under 2% of the sample. CD8 naive samples were obtained by positive selection for CCR7 among CD45RO-negative cells, yielding a CD45RA+CCR7+ population from which TemRA cells were excluded. Sequenced: naive CD8+ T cells from PBMCs. According to the study, the label for this sample's cell subset or site signals: CD45RA+CCR7+. Receptors were obtained from a man aged 18-30 years in good health. Some clones in this sample may be carry-over from other donors' samples.

The rearrangement links TRBV4-1 to TRBJ1-4; 10 nucleotides align to TRBD1. The germline gives CDR1 MGHRA, CDR2 YSYEKL. The J segment lost 3 bases and the V segment lost 5 bases, leaving 9 bases of the junction unmatched. This CDR3 has 17 amino acids. The CDR3 here is CASSSRDGTGANEKLFF. Written as DNA, the CDR3 is TGCGCCAGCAGCTCGCGGGACGGGACAGGGGCTAATGAAAAACTGTTTTTT.

This clone was seen more than once but under ten times. Additional DNA sequences in this sample encode the identical CDR3. The gene calls are TRBV19 and TRBJ1-1; D is possibly TRBD1 (5 bases). This CDR3 contains 12 residues. Germline loops: CDR1 LNHDA, CDR2 SQIVND (reference sequence). V lost 6 bases and J lost 5, with 10 bases in between. DNA for the CDR3: TGTGCCAGTAGGATGGGGGGGACTGAAGCTTTCTTT. Residues: CASRMGGTEAFF.

CDR3 sequence (DNA): TGTGCCAGTAGTTCCACGGGACACTTGAACACTGAAGCTTTCTTT. This sequence encodes CASSSTGHLNTEAFF. The chain combines TRBV19 with TRBJ1-1; D may be TRBD1 (6 bases). There are 15 residues in the CDR3. CDR1 LNHDA and CDR2 SQIVND come from the germline V gene (reference sequence). With 5 bases removed from V and 0 bases from J, the gap between germline ends came to 13 bases.

About this clone: Other nucleotide sequences in the sample specify the same CDR3. J is TRBJ2-3 and V is TRBV9; either TRBD1 or TRBD2 may fit D (5 bases each). Per germline, CDR1 SGDLS and CDR2 YYNGEE. The length of the CDR3 is 14 residues. The V end lost 2 bases, the J end lost 0 bases, and 7 bases lay between the germline ends. CDR3 DNA sequence: TGTGCCAGCAGCGTTTGGGGGAGCACAGATACGCAGTATTTT. Amino acids: CASSVWGSTDTQYF.

V and J are TRBV29-1 and TRBJ2-5, with TRBD1 identical over 7 bases. This CDR3 region has 12 residues. Trimming took 7 bases from V and 2 from J; bases not matched to a gene: 4. CDR1 and CDR2 (germline): SQVTM, ANQGSEA. CDR3 protein: CSATGLQETQYF. The CDR3 DNA sequence: TGCAGCGCGACAGGGTTACAAGAGACCCAGTACTTC.

The gene calls are TRBV7-2 and TRBJ2-7; D uncertain. The CDR3 contains 17 residues. Trimming removed 3 bases from V and 2 bases from J, with 20 bases in between. The germline V gene encodes CDR1 SGHTA and CDR2 FQGNSA. The chain's CDR3 is CASSLGALGLVAYEQYF. The CDR3 bases are TGTGCCAGCAGCTTGGGTGCCCTAGGTCTAGTTGCCTACGAGCAGTACTTC.

The CDR3 reads CASSPILSRLPSYNEQFF. CDR3 DNA: TGTGCCAGCAGCCCCATACTTTCGCGGCTGCCCTCCTACAATGAGCAGTTCTTC. This chain connects TRBV7-9 to TRBJ2-1; D is ambiguous. Germline V CDR1 and CDR2: SEHNR, FQNEAQ (reference sequence). Trimming took 5 bases from V and 0 from J, leaving 20 bases between them. This CDR3 has 18 residues.

The chain couples TRBV5-4 to TRBJ1-1; D not resolved. V shed 2 bases and J shed 1 base, with 6 bases lying between them. The CDR3 length is 13 residues. Germline V gives CDR1 SGHNT, CDR2 YYREEE (reference sequence). In DNA form, the CDR3 reads TGTGCCAGCAGCTTTTCAGAGAACACTGAAGCTTTCTTT. Protein: CASSFSENTEAFF. The full variable domain, with the rest looked up from reference TRBV5-4 and TRBJ1-1, is ETGVTQSPTHLIKTRGQQVTLRCSSQSGHNTVSWYQQALGQGPQFIFQYYREEENGRGNFPPRFSGLQFPNYSSELNVNALELDDSALYLCASSFSENTEAFFGQGTRLTVV.